One sample yielded the 32 T cell receptor beta chains listed below, sequenced in a study. TCRdb redid the calling of the RT-PCR reads with MiXCR, one entry per CDR3 protein. The repertoire holds about 700,000 distinct CDR3 sequences, with 13% to 15% as singletons. Sequencing was done on a sample of memory CD4+ T cells from blood. Receptors originate from a female donor in good health, serving as a healthy control.

The V and J genes are TRBV3-1 and TRBJ2-4, with D possibly TRBD2 on 6 matching bases. The CDR3 contains 16 residues. Germline V CDR1 and CDR2: LGHDT, YNNKEL (reference sequence). Trimming stripped 1 base from V and 1 base from J, with 11 bases between. CDR3: CASSQAGGMAKNIQYF. For the CDR3, the DNA is TGTGCCAGCAGCCAAGCGGGCGGGATGGCCAAAAACATTCAGTACTTC.

The sample holds a few counts of this clonotype. The CDR3 nucleotides read TGTGCCAGTAGTATTAGGTCAGGGGGCAAGTCCTACGAGCAGTACTTC. This translates into CASSIRSGGKSYEQYF. The gene calls are TRBV19 and TRBJ2-7, with 8 nucleotides matching TRBD1. CDR3 length equals 16 residues. V was clipped by 3 bases and J by 1 base; unmatched bases: 8. CDR1 is LNHDA, CDR2 SQIVND, per germline (reference sequence).

This clonotype was recorded many times. CDR3 DNA: TGTGCCAGCAGCTTAGCGCAGGTCCTCCTCTCTGGGGCCAACGTCCTGACTTTC. Residues: CASSLAQVLLSGANVLTF. The genes are TRBV7-8 and TRBJ2-6; no reliable D call. Germline CDR1 and CDR2: SGHVS and FQNEAQ. The V and J ends lost 0 bases and 0 bases respectively, with 12 bases between them. This CDR3 region has 18 residues. The full variable domain, with the rest looked up from reference TRBV7-8 and TRBJ2-6, is GAGVSQSPRYKVAKRGQDVALRCDPISGHVSLFWYQQALGQGPEFLTYFQNEAQLDKSGLPSDRFFAERPEGSVSTLKIQRTQQEDSAVYLCASSLAQVLLSGANVLTFGAGSRLTVL.

This clonotype was recorded at least ten times. The chain couples TRBV20-1 to TRBJ1-5; 7 nucleotides line up with TRBD1. The V and J ends lost 5 bases and 6 bases, in that order; junction bases with no gene match: 7. This CDR3 region has 13 residues. Germline values: CDR1 DFQATT, CDR2 SNEGSKA (reference sequence). Here the CDR3 reads CSAVTGAAQPQHF. The DNA of the CDR3 is TGCAGTGCTGTTACAGGGGCGGCTCAGCCCCAGCATTTT.

This clonotype was picked up a small number of times. The chain recombines TRBV20-1 with TRBJ2-1, with 7 bases that match TRBD2. Germline trimming cut 2 bases from V and 6 bases from J; bases unmatched to any gene: 7. Germline CDR1 reads DFQATT; CDR2 reads SNEGSKA (reference sequence). The CDR3 consists of 14 residues. Here the CDR3 reads CSARRSLAANEQFF. CDR3 nucleotides: TGCAGTGCTAGACGGTCGCTAGCGGCCAATGAGCAGTTCTTC.

The CDR3 coding sequence is TGTGCCAGCAGTACAACCCGGGACTTAGAATACCGCTCCTACGAGCAGTACTTC. Protein product: CASSTTRDLEYRSYEQYF. The chain combines TRBV6-2 or TRBV6-3 with TRBJ2-7, with D perhaps matching TRBD2 (6 bases). The V end lost 5 bases, the J end lost 0 bases, and 23 bases lay between the germline ends. Germline V gene data show CDR1 as MNHEY and CDR2 as SVGEGT. The CDR3 has 18 amino acids.

The chain has TRBV7-9 and TRBJ1-1; D is unclear. This CDR3 is 14 amino acids long. V lost 1 base to trimming and J lost 1 base, with 7 bases between them. CDR1 SEHNR and CDR2 FQNEAQ come from the germline V gene (reference sequence). The CDR3 DNA reads TGTGCCAGCAGCTTAGTTACGGAGAACACTGAAGCTTTCTTT. This translates into CASSLVTENTEAFF.

This rearrangement joins TRBV6-5 to TRBJ1-3, with 9 bases identical to TRBD1. This CDR3 comprises 16 residues. The germline V gene has CDR1 MNHEY and CDR2 SVGAGI. The trim removed 5 bases at V and 0 bases at J, leaving 5 bases unmatched. CDR3 region: CASSRTGVVSGNTIYF. The CDR3 bases are TGTGCCAGCAGTCGGACAGGGGTCGTCTCTGGAAACACCATATATTTT.

The V call is TRBV6-6, the J call TRBJ2-7; D uncertain. The CDR3 contains 11 residues. Trimming removed 0 bases from V and 9 bases from J, with 6 bases in between. The germline V gene has CDR1 MNHNY and CDR2 SVGAGI (reference sequence). The CDR3 spells CASSYSGWQYF. CDR3 in DNA: TGTGCCAGCAGTTACTCCGGGTGGCAGTACTTC.

Many counts were recorded for this clonotype. This chain connects TRBV29-1 to TRBJ2-5, with D hard to call. Germline V lookup: CDR1 SQVTM, CDR2 ANQGSEA. V was trimmed by 6 bases and J by 2 bases, leaving 10 bases between them. This CDR3 has 12 amino acids. This CDR3 reads CSVTNFQETQYF. The DNA of the CDR3 is TGCAGCGTCACTAATTTTCAAGAGACCCAGTACTTC.

The chain employs TRBV21-1 and TRBJ2-7; the listed D gene, TRBD2, was not tested against the DNA. TRBV21-1 counts as a pseudogene. This CDR3 has 11 residues. In DNA, the CDR3 is TGTGCCAGCAGAGAGGCGGGCGAGCAGTACTTC. Translation: CASREAGEQYF.

The V and J genes are TRBV5-1 and TRBJ2-3; 12 bases map to TRBD2. The CDR3 is made up of 16 amino acids. V trimming: 4 bases; J trimming: 6 bases; junction bases outside the gene matches: 9. Germline-derived CDR1 and CDR2 are SGHRS and YFSETQ. The CDR3 bases are TGCGCCAGCAGCCTGACGACTAGCGGGAGCGTGGATACGCAGTATTTT. The encoded protein is CASSLTTSGSVDTQYF. Full variable domain (rest looked up from reference TRBV5-1 and TRBJ2-3): KAGVTQTPRYLIKTRGQQVTLSCSPISGHRSVSWYQQTPGQGLQFLFEYFSETQRNKGNFPGRFSGRQFSNSRSEMNVSTLELGDSALYLCASSLTTSGSVDTQYFGPGTRLTVL.

This clonotype appeared many times. The chain uses TRBV5-6 and TRBJ2-2; possibly TRBD2 for D (6 bases). This CDR3 spans 16 amino acids. Germline V gene lookup returns CDR1 SGHDT and CDR2 YYEEEE. Trimming pared 3 bases from V and 1 base from J, leaving 13 bases between. The CDR3 nucleotides are TGTGCCAGCAGCTCAACGGGACTTATGAACACCGGGGAGCTGTTTTTT. Encoded protein: CASSSTGLMNTGELFF.

The V call is TRBV12-3 or TRBV12-4, the J call TRBJ2-1, with 10 bases matching TRBD2. J was trimmed by 7 bases and V by 5 bases; bases with no gene match: 11. The CDR3 is made up of 16 amino acids. CDR3 sequence reads: CASSPRGSGRANEQFF. CDR3 bases: TGTGCCAGCAGTCCCCGGGGGAGCGGGAGGGCAAATGAGCAGTTCTTC.

V and J are TRBV20-1 and TRBJ2-2; a weak D match, TRBD2 (5 bases). Trimming shortened V by 1 base and J by 4 bases, and 16 bases separated the two germline ends. The CDR3 is made up of 16 amino acids. Germline V gives CDR1 DFQATT, CDR2 SNEGSKA (reference sequence). The DNA of the CDR3 is TGCAGTGCTAGAGTCCTCCAGGAGGCAGGCACCGGGGAGCTGTTTTTT. Its translation is CSARVLQEAGTGELFF.

The chain combines TRBV12-3 or TRBV12-4 with TRBJ1-2; 9 nucleotides agree with TRBD1. This CDR3 region has 16 residues. After removal of 5 bases from V and 1 base from J, the junction contained 8 bases not matched to a gene. The DNA for the CDR3 is TGTGCCAGCAGTAACCGGGACAGGGACTATAACTATGGCTACACCTTC. This gives the protein CASSNRDRDYNYGYTF.

This clonotype was counted at least ten times. The chain uses TRBV10-3 and TRBJ1-5, with unresolved D. Germline lookup yields CDR1 ENHRY and CDR2 SYGVKD. The germline V and J ends were trimmed by 4 bases and 5 bases, with 12 bases remaining between them. The CDR3 is 14 amino acids. CDR3 protein: CAISAVISDQPQHF. DNA for the CDR3: TGTGCCATCAGTGCCGTCATCTCCGATCAGCCCCAGCATTTT.

The chain employs TRBV7-2 and TRBJ1-1; D not resolved. The germline V gene encodes CDR1 SGHTA and CDR2 FQGNSA. V was pared by 2 bases and J by 0 bases, with 10 bases between. The CDR3 has 15 amino acids. The CDR3: CASSLYRELNTEAFF. The CDR3 DNA reads as TGTGCCAGCAGCTTATACCGGGAGTTGAACACTGAAGCTTTCTTT.

The chain recombines TRBV7-9 with TRBJ1-2, with D perhaps TRBD1 (5 bases). The CDR3 is 14 amino acids. The germline V and J ends were trimmed by 8 bases and 1 base, with 14 bases remaining between them. Germline CDR1 SEHNR, CDR2 FQNEAQ (reference sequence). The chain's CDR3 is CASGPGTGNYGYTF. CDR3 nucleotides: TGTGCCAGCGGACCCGGGACCGGTAACTATGGCTACACCTTC.

This clonotype was seen at least ten times. This chain joins TRBV5-1 and TRBJ1-1; TRBD1 aligns across 7 bases. CDR1 is SGHRS, CDR2 YFSETQ, per germline. There are 14 residues in the CDR3. V shed 2 bases and J 1 base; nucleotides not matched to a gene: 2. The CDR3: CASSFQGENTEAFF. CDR3 bases: TGCGCCAGCAGCTTTCAGGGGGAGAACACTGAAGCTTTCTTT.

This clonotype has more than one count but fewer than ten. The rearrangement links TRBV28 to TRBJ2-7; 11 bases are a match to TRBD2. There are 14 residues in the CDR3. Germline CDR1 reads MDHEN; CDR2 reads SYDVKM. V trimming: 7 bases; J trimming: 0 bases; junction bases outside the gene matches: 2. The CDR3 loop is CASTTSGSSYEQYF. Here the CDR3 DNA reads TGTGCCAGCACCACTAGCGGGAGCTCCTACGAGCAGTACTTC. Supplemented by reference TRBV28 and TRBJ2-7, the full variable domain reads DVKVTQSSRYLVKRTGEKVFLECVQDMDHENMFWYRQDPGLGLRLIYFSYDVKMKEKGDIPEGYSVSREKKERFSLILESASTNQTSMYLCASTTSGSSYEQYFGPGTRLTVT.

This clonotype was observed at least ten times. The chain combines TRBV4-1 with TRBJ1-2; no clear D gene. The CDR3 loop spans 13 amino acids. Germline CDR1 and CDR2: MGHRA and YSYEKL. Trimming stripped 0 bases from V and 5 bases from J, with 7 bases between. The DNA of the CDR3 is TGCGCCAGCAGCCAAGAGGTGGGGTATGGCTACACCTTC. Protein sequence: CASSQEVGYGYTF.

The chain joins TRBV28 to TRBJ2-5; 9 bases align to TRBD1. V lost 6 bases to trimming and J lost 5 bases; unmatched junction nucleotides: 16. This CDR3 contains 17 residues. Germline V gene sequence: CDR1 MDHEN, CDR2 SYDVKM. Here the CDR3 DNA reads TGTGCCAGCAGCTCCCTCACAGGGGGCGCGGGATACGAGACCCAGTACTTC. It is translated as CASSSLTGGAGYETQYF. Using reference TRBV28 and TRBJ2-5 for the parts outside the CDR3, the full variable domain is DVKVTQSSRYLVKRTGEKVFLECVQDMDHENMFWYRQDPGLGLRLIYFSYDVKMKEKGDIPEGYSVSREKKERFSLILESASTNQTSMYLCASSSLTGGAGYETQYFGPGTRLLVL.

This clonotype has more than one count but fewer than ten. This rearrangement joins TRBV10-3 to TRBJ1-2; 10 nucleotides match TRBD1. The CDR3 length is 14 residues. After removal of 6 bases from V and 7 bases from J, the junction contained 8 bases not matched to a gene. The germline V gene has CDR1 ENHRY and CDR2 SYGVKD. CDR3 DNA: TGTGCCATCAGGCAGACAGGGGGCACCGGTGGCTACACCTTC. It yields the protein CAIRQTGGTGGYTF.

This clonotype was counted ten times or more. The chain carries TRBV7-2 and TRBJ2-7, with TRBD2 as a possible D gene (6 bases). This CDR3 is 15 amino acids long. V was clipped by 2 bases and J by 3 bases, with 14 bases between them. In germline, CDR1 is SGHTA, CDR2 FQGNSA. The chain's CDR3 is CASSLYHGSSYEQYF. The CDR3 DNA reads as TGTGCCAGCAGCTTATACCACGGGAGCAGCTACGAGCAGTACTTC.

The V and J genes are TRBV7-9 and TRBJ2-1; D may be TRBD1 or TRBD2 (5 bases each). The germline V gene encodes CDR1 SEHNR and CDR2 FQNEAQ (reference sequence). The V end lost 4 bases, the J end lost 10 bases, and 17 bases lay between the germline ends. CDR3 length: 14 amino acids. The CDR3 is CASSSDPLGAEQFF. The DNA for the CDR3 is TGTGCCAGCAGCTCGGACCCCCTCGGGGCGGAGCAGTTCTTC.

This sequence joins TRBV3-1 and TRBJ1-4; no clear D gene. The CDR3 runs to 14 residues. In germline, CDR1 is LGHDT, CDR2 YNNKEL (reference sequence). V was cut by 9 bases and J by 8 bases, with 19 bases left in between. The chain's CDR3 is CASSYAGEGEKLFF. In nucleotides, the CDR3 is TGTGCCAGTAGTTATGCCGGGGAGGGAGAAAAACTGTTTTTT.

The V and J genes are TRBV12-3 or TRBV12-4 and TRBJ2-4, with D perhaps TRBD1 or TRBD2 (5 bases each). The J call may be mistaken, given a closer DNA end match to TRBJ2-1. The CDR3 contains 16 residues. The CDR3 loop is CASSLSRALAKNIQFF. CDR3 DNA sequence: TGTGCCAGCAGTTTATCCAGGGCCCTAGCCAAAAACATTCAGTTCTTC.

Details on this clonotype: A single base separates this from a much larger clone, so it may be a read error. The chain recombines TRBV7-2 with TRBJ2-1; D gene uncertain. CDR1 and CDR2 (germline): SGHTA, FQGNSA. CDR3 length: 12 amino acids. V shed 5 bases and J shed 0 bases, with 2 bases lying between them. The CDR3 here is CASSISYNEQFF. Written as DNA, the CDR3 is TGTGCCAGCAGCATCTCCTACAATGAGCAGTTCTTC.

This chain joins TRBV10-3 and TRBJ2-2; unclear D gene. Trimming cost V 4 bases and J 1 base, with 7 bases left between them. CDR3 length: 14 amino acids. Germline V lookup: CDR1 ENHRY, CDR2 SYGVKD. In DNA form, the CDR3 reads TGTGCCATCAGTGCCGACGGGAACACCGGGGAGCTGTTTTTT. This gives the protein CAISADGNTGELFF.

The table lists this clonotype with a few counts. The V call is TRBV20-1, the J call TRBJ1-2, with D tentatively TRBD1 (5 bases). Trimming removed 6 bases from V and 6 bases from J, with 11 bases in between. The CDR3 loop spans 11 amino acids. Germline V CDR1 and CDR2: DFQATT, SNEGSKA (reference sequence). CDR3 DNA sequence: TGCAGTGCGGAAGAGGGACATGGCTACACCTTC. Its translation is CSAEEGHGYTF.

This clonotype has a count of ten or more. This rearrangement joins TRBV5-1 to TRBJ2-2; tentative D call: TRBD2 (6 bases). This CDR3 region has 16 residues. Trimming took 2 bases from V and 9 from J, leaving 20 bases between them. CDR1 is SGHRS and CDR2 is YFSETQ in the germline V gene. As DNA, the CDR3 is TGCGCCAGCAGCTTTGGGAGGTCTCCCCAACCACGGGAGCTGTTTTTT. This translates into CASSFGRSPQPRELFF.